Shown below are 8 T cell receptor beta chains from a single sample sequenced in a study of T and B cells in COVID-19 patients. BIOMED2 TRB-A/B primer pools were used in multiplex TRB PCR. One entry per CDR3 protein results from TCRdb running MiXCR on the multiplex PCR reads. The sample lists about 5,200 distinct CDR3 sequences, about 20% occurring once. Each TRB amplification used roughly 230-550 ng of genomic DNA from blood. The sequenced sample was blood. The receptors shown here come from a human donor who had recovered from COVID-19.

The chain is built from TRBV6-1 and TRBJ2-1; 13 positions match TRBD2. Germline V gene data show CDR1 as MNHNS and CDR2 as SASEGT. The CDR3 consists of 18 residues. V trimming: 5 bases; J trimming: 7 bases; junction bases outside the gene matches: 14. CDR3 region: CASSYSVQGLAGVNEQFF. In DNA, the CDR3 is TGTGCCAGCAGTTACTCGGTACAAGGACTAGCGGGGGTGAATGAGCAGTTCTTC.

The chain combines TRBV11-3 with TRBJ2-3; a weak D match, TRBD1 (6 bases). Germline values: CDR1 SGHNT, CDR2 YENEEA. The CDR3 sequence is 16 residues long. V was trimmed by 4 bases and J by 7 bases, leaving 21 bases between them. The CDR3 DNA sequence: TGTGCCAGCAGCTCCATAACAGGGACGGGGAGTAATACGCAGTATTTT. Its protein product is CASSSITGTGSNTQYF. Together with reference TRBV11-3 and TRBJ2-3, the CDR3 gives the full variable domain: EAGVVQSPRYKIIEKKQPVAFWCNPISGHNTLYWYLQNLGQGPELLIRYENEEAVDDSQLPKDRFSAERLKGVDSTLKIQPAELGDSAVYLCASSSITGTGSNTQYFGPGTRLTVL.

The V gene is TRBV5-1, the J gene TRBJ2-1, with a possible D match to TRBD2 (6 bases). The CDR3 is 16 amino acids. Per the germline V gene, CDR1 is SGHRS and CDR2 is YFSETQ. Between the trimmed V and J ends, which lost 4 bases and 2 bases, there was a span of 16 bases. The CDR3 DNA is TGCGCCAGCAGCCCGTCCGGGACTCCCCCCTACAATGAGCAGTTCTTC. It yields the protein CASSPSGTPPYNEQFF.

This clonotype was detected ten times or more. This chain joins TRBV20-1 and TRBJ2-1, with 7 bases identical to TRBD2. This CDR3 comprises 14 residues. V lost 0 bases, J lost 3 bases, and 2 bases stayed unmatched. Germline loops: CDR1 DFQATT, CDR2 SNEGSKA (reference sequence). The CDR3 sequence is CSAREAGDYNEQFF. In nucleotides, the CDR3 is TGCAGTGCTAGAGAGGCGGGGGACTACAATGAGCAGTTCTTC.

This chain links TRBV4-3 with TRBJ1-5; no firm D call. This CDR3 has 14 amino acids. V was trimmed by 1 base and J by 3 bases, leaving 7 bases between them. Per germline, CDR1 LGHNA and CDR2 YSLEER. The CDR3 here is CASSQGFFNQPQHF. The CDR3 DNA reads TGCGCCAGCAGCCAAGGGTTTTTCAATCAGCCCCAGCATTTT.

This clonotype came up many times. The V and J genes are TRBV18 and TRBJ1-2; 7 nucleotides line up with TRBD1. The germline gives CDR1 KGHSH, CDR2 LQKENI. V lost 5 bases to trimming and J lost 1 base; unmatched junction nucleotides: 7. This CDR3 has 15 amino acids. In DNA form, the CDR3 reads TGTGCCAGCTCATCCACAGGGGCAAGTAACTATGGCTACACCTTC. This translates into CASSSTGASNYGYTF.

This clonotype qualifies as medium-sized. The chain uses TRBV6-2 or TRBV6-3 and TRBJ2-5, with TRBD2 identical over 9 bases. The CDR3 runs to 14 residues. Germline V lookup: CDR1 MNHEY, CDR2 SVGEGT. Trimming at V came to 5 bases and at J to 2 bases, leaving 3 bases not matched to a gene. The CDR3 reads CASSQREVQETQYF. The CDR3 DNA follows: TGTGCCAGCAGTCAGCGGGAGGTTCAAGAGACCCAGTACTTC.

The J gene is TRBJ2-4, the V gene TRBV5-1; D may correspond to TRBD1 or TRBD2 (5 bases each). Germline V gene data show CDR1 as SGHRS and CDR2 as YFSETQ. V lost 4 bases to trimming and J lost 9 bases, with 17 bases between them. The CDR3 has 14 amino acids. CDR3 coding DNA: TGCGCCAGCAGCGGGGGACCGTCCCCCGCCATTCAGTACTTC. The encoded protein is CASSGGPSPAIQYF.